This T cell receptor (beta chain) was captured in a study of T cells after yellow fever vaccination. Whole-study context: SMART-Seq v4 Ultra Low Input prepared libraries from low-cell fractions.

Using its own MiXCR run on the 5' RACE reads, TCRdb lists one record per CDR3 protein. The sample yields about 630,000 distinct CDR3 sequences, over 9% seen once. Per germline, CDR1 LGHDT and CDR2 YNNKEL (reference sequence). The CDR3 totals 11 residues. Trimming left V 3 bases short and J 6 bases short, with 6 bases between. V gene TRBV3-1 combines with J gene TRBJ2-7; the D is unclear. The clonotype originates from a man aged 25 to 40 who received the YFV17D yellow fever vaccine. This specimen was PBMCs, taken on the day of the yellow fever booster vaccination. CDR3: CASSQYSEQYF. The CDR3 region has the DNA TGTGCCAGCAGCCAGTACTCCGAGCAGTACTTC.